This is a list of T cell receptor beta chains from one sample in a study of blood T cell repertoires in COVID-19. This table comes from immunoSEQ multiplex PCR, and its TCRdb copy is limited to in-frame clones, with some not included. Altogether over 200,000 clones are present, roughly 84% being singletons, with the ten largest covering around 2.4%. The sequencing input was peripheral blood. The receptors were sampled from a man in his forties who had recovered from COVID-19. Each CDR3 is given with its conserved first and last residue. Each record gives: J gene, V gene, D gene, clone size, CDR3 DNA, CDR3 protein. D genes are given only for firm matches. Expanded clones get a size class; other rows say once, few or many, or leave the size out.

TRBJ1-2 TRBV2 . . TGTGCCAGCAGCCCGGGGGGCGTCGGCTACACCTTC CASSPGGVGYTF
TRBJ2-7 TRBV4-1 . . TGCGCCAGCAGCCAAGCTCTCGGTCGGGACTCCTACGAGCAGTACTTC CASSQALGRDSYEQYF
TRBJ2-7 TRBV6-5 . . TGTGCCAGCATAGAGCCTCCTTACGAGCAGTACTTC CASIEPPYEQYF
TRBJ2-3 TRBV11-3 . . TGTGCCAGCAGCTCCCCTAGAACAGATACGCAGTATTTT CASSSPRTDTQYF
TRBJ2-1 TRBV24-1 TRBD2 . TGTGCCACCAGTACGGGTACCGGGGGGGAATACAATGAGCAGTTCTTC CATSTGTGGEYNEQFF
TRBJ2-7 TRBV7-9 . . TGTGCCAGCAGCTTGACCCTTGGGGCCGAGCAGTACTTC CASSLTLGAEQYF
TRBJ2-3 TRBV19 TRBD2 . TGTGCCAGTAGTATAGAGGCTAGCGGGGCCCGGGATACGCAGTATTTT CASSIEASGARDTQYF
TRBJ2-1 TRBV5-8 TRBD2 . TGTGCCAGCAGCATTCCCGGGACTAGCGGGAGTAGGTCCTACAATGAGCAGTTCTTC CASSIPGTSGSRSYNEQFF
TRBJ2-5 TRBV2 . . TGTGCCAGCAGTCGCCGCCACGCGTCCCAAGAGACCCAGTACTTC CASSRRHASQETQYF
TRBJ1-2 TRBV28 . . TGTGCCAGCACCGGGACATTCTATGGCTACACCTTC CASTGTFYGYTF
TRBJ2-3 TRBV7-2 . once TGTGCCAGCAGCTTCGTCGGGGGACCCACAGATACGCAGTATTTT CASSFVGGPTDTQYF
TRBJ2-5 TRBV11-2 TRBD1 once TGTGCCAGCAGCCCGACAGGGATGCTAAGGTACCAAGAGACCCAGTACTTC CASSPTGMLRYQETQYF
TRBJ2-7 TRBV2 . . TGTGCCAGCAGGGGGCGCTCCTACGAGCAGTACTTC CASRGRSYEQYF
TRBJ2-5 TRBV7-6 . . TGTGCCAGCAGCTTGACAGGCCCAGAGACCCAGTACTTC CASSLTGPETQYF
TRBJ2-3 TRBV20-1 . . TGCAGTGCTAGTCAGGGGATTTACACAGATACGCAGTATTTT CSASQGIYTDTQYF
TRBJ1-6 TRBV19 TRBD1 once TGTGCCAGTAGCGGACAGGGGTCCTGGTCAAATTCACCCCTCCACTTT CASSGQGSWSNSPLHF
TRBJ2-7 TRBV9 . . TGTGCCAGCAGCGTAGGCGCAGACTTGGCCTACGAGCAGTACTTC CASSVGADLAYEQYF
TRBJ1-2 TRBV5-6 . . TGTGCCAGCAGCCCTACGTTCCCTAACTATGGCTACACCTTC CASSPTFPNYGYTF
TRBJ1-1 TRBV27 . . TGTGCCAGCAGTTGGACAGCAAACACTGAAGCTTTCTTT CASSWTANTEAFF
TRBJ2-7 TRBV2 . . TGTGCCAGCAGTATAGGAAGGAGGGGACAGACCTACGAGCAGTACTTC CASSIGRRGQTYEQYF
TRBJ2-7 TRBV29-1 TRBD1 . TGCAGCGCCGGGACAGGGGGGGACGAGCAGTACTTC CSAGTGGDEQYF
TRBJ1-6 TRBV30 TRBD1 . TGTGCCTGGAAGAAGGGACAGGCGAATTCACCCCTCCACTTT CAWKKGQANSPLHF
TRBJ2-3 TRBV19 . . TGTGCCAGTAGTAAGCTAGACACAGATACGCAGTATTTT CASSKLDTDTQYF
TRBJ2-3 TRBV19 TRBD2 . TGTGCCAGTAGTATAAGGCCGGGACTAGCGGGAGTCACAGATACGCAGTATTTT CASSIRPGLAGVTDTQYF
TRBJ1-4 TRBV10-3 . . TGTGCCATCACGGGCGGACTTAATGAAAAACTGTTTTTT CAITGGLNEKLFF
TRBJ2-2 TRBV19 . . TGTGCCAGTAGTGGAGCCTGGACTACACACAACACCGGGGAGCTGTTTTTT CASSGAWTTHNTGELFF
TRBJ1-6 TRBV11-3 . few TGTGCCAGCAGCTTAGATCAGGCCTGGGGCTCACCCCTCCACTTT CASSLDQAWGSPLHF
TRBJ2-5 TRBV11-2 . . TGTGCCAGCAGCTCACATTTGCTGGTGGAAGAGACCCAGTACTTC CASSSHLLVEETQYF
TRBJ2-6 TRBV6-1 . . TGTGCCAGCAGTGAAGCCAGTCCTGTCTGGGGCTTCCTGACTTTC CASSEASPVWGFLTF
TRBJ2-3 TRBV15 TRBD1 . TGTGCCACCAGGCCGAGGGGACAGGGGATATTAGATACGCAGTATTTT CATRPRGQGILDTQYF
TRBJ2-5 TRBV15 . once TGTGCCACCAGCAGCGGGGGTGATCAAGAGACCCAGTACTTC CATSSGGDQETQYF
TRBJ2-1 TRBV27 . . TGTGCCAGCAGCCCTGGGGCTAGACTCTACAATGAGCAGTTCTTC CASSPGARLYNEQFF
TRBJ2-4 TRBV3-1/TRBV3-2 . . TGTGCCAGCAGCCAAGAGAGTGAAAACATTCAGTACTTC CASSQESENIQYF
TRBJ2-1 TRBV29-1 . . TGCAGCGCGACGGCAGGGCGGACCTACAATGAGCAGTTCTTC CSATAGRTYNEQFF
TRBJ2-2 TRBV18 . . TGTGCCAGCTCATATGGACTGACCGGGGAGCTGTTTTTT CASSYGLTGELFF
TRBJ2-7 TRBV30 . . TGTGCCTGGAGTGTGGGGGGACGAATTTACTTC CAWSVGGRIYF
TRBJ1-2 TRBV12-3/TRBV12-4 TRBD1 once TGTGCCAGCAGTCGACAGGGGGTGTATGGCTACACCTTC CASSRQGVYGYTF
TRBJ2-1 TRBV30 TRBD2 . TGTGCCTGGAGTGAGGGACTAGCCGTCGATGAGCAGTTCTTC CAWSEGLAVDEQFF
TRBJ1-5 TRBV2 TRBD1 . TGTGCCAGCAGCGGACAGGTGGCCGATCAGCCCCAGCATTTT CASSGQVADQPQHF
TRBJ2-7 TRBV7-2 . few TGTGCCAGCAGCTTCGCGGGTGGCTACGAGCAGTACTTC CASSFAGGYEQYF
TRBJ2-1 TRBV9 TRBD2 . TGTGCCAGCAGCGCGACTAGCTCTTGGAATGAGCAGTTCTTC CASSATSSWNEQFF
TRBJ2-2 TRBV5-5 TRBD1 many TGTGCCAGCAGTTTCGGGACAGGGAACACCGGGGAGCTGTTTTTT CASSFGTGNTGELFF